The source of this T cell receptor beta chain is a study of vaccination effects on CD4 cells after COVID-19. About this clone itself: The antigen remains unidentified.

Following 10 days of culture, CD4+ T cells were isolated. Two-dose BNT162b2 or mRNA-1273 vaccination was given to participants. Generated by immunoSEQ multiplex PCR, the TCRdb table keeps only in-frame clones and is missing some. The profile shows approximately 66,000 clones, 70% to 85% of them singletons. This TCR was sampled from a human donor who received a COVID-19 vaccine. The sample in question was CD4+ T cells from PBMCs cultured without peptide, obtained after COVID-19 vaccination.

The CDR3 reads CSASEGNYGYTF. The CDR3 DNA sequence: TGCAGTGCTAGTGAGGGTAACTATGGCTACACCTTC. The chain joins TRBV20-1 to TRBJ1-2, with no clear D. The CDR3 sequence is 12 residues long. Germline-derived CDR1 and CDR2 are DFQATT and SNEGSKA (reference sequence). Between the trimmed V and J ends, which lost 3 bases and 1 base, there was a span of 6 bases.